This TCR beta chain was captured in a study of blood T cell repertoires in COVID-19. Whole-study context: Acute and convalescent COVID-19 samples came from the United States, Italy and Spain.

TCRdb's copy holds only in-frame clones and misses some; the assay was immunoSEQ multiplex PCR. The table includes under 150,000 clones, over 70% detected once. The CDR3 covers 16 residues. Trimming left V 3 bases short and J 5 bases short, with 20 bases between. Germline CDR1 reads SEHNR; CDR2 reads FQNEAQ (reference sequence). The TCR comes from an elderly man with active or convalescent COVID-19. This chain uses TRBV7-9 with TRBJ2-7; D may be TRBD1 (5 bases). The sequenced sample consisted of peripheral blood. The CDR3 region has the DNA TGTGCCAGCAGCTTCCCCCCCCCGACAGAGGACGACGAGCAGTACTTC. This gives the protein CASSFPPPTEDDEQYF.